This T cell receptor beta chain was captured by sequencing in a study of OX40 agonist ivuxolimab in advanced cancers. At the level of the study: One patient with hepatocellular carcinoma and two with cutaneous melanoma, three in all, had partial responses.

Study results and caveats: Relative to CD4+ cells, CD8+ T cells on average had more expanded clones. No determination was made of the antigen specificity of the expanded peripheral T cells.

Regarding this clone: What it binds is not known.

The table came from immunoSEQ multiplex PCR; TCRdb's copy has only in-frame clones and leaves some out. Of 57,000 or so clones listed, under 85% are singletons. Deletions cut 0 bases from V and 5 bases from J, with 7 bases between. The CDR3 is made up of 14 amino acids. CDR1 is SGHAT, CDR2 FQDESV, per germline (reference sequence). The sample here was CD4+ or CD8+ T cells sorted from blood, taken in a trial of the OX40 agonist ivuxolimab. This clonotype was sampled from an adult with an advanced solid tumor such as melanoma, head and neck, liver or kidney cancer. The J gene is TRBJ2-2, the V gene TRBV11-1; D not resolved. CDR3 in amino acids: CASSLAGQTGELFF. In nucleotides, the CDR3 is TGTGCCAGCAGCTTAGCAGGGCAGACCGGGGAGCTGTTTTTT.